The sample holds a few counts of the clone carrying this T cell receptor (beta chain). The sample belongs to a study of T cell repertoires in aging, cancer and after chemotherapy. The CDR3 covers 16 residues. V was pared by 6 bases and J by 8 bases, with 18 bases of the junction left unmatched. CDR1 is MNHEY, CDR2 SVGAGI, per germline. TRB rearrangements spanning V, D and J were amplified using mixed TRB-A/B primers. TCRdb recomputed calls from the multiplex PCR reads with MiXCR, one row per CDR3 protein. The sample yields some 10,000 distinct CDR3 sequences, about 30% seen once. Peripheral blood genomic DNA, not sorted cells or RNA, was the template.

V and J are TRBV6-5 and TRBJ1-2, with 7 positions matching TRBD1. The sequence was collected from a human donor in good health. The donor label of this sample is uncertain. The sample taken for sequencing was blood. The CDR3 here is CASRYRTLRGRGGYTF. The CDR3 nucleotides read TGTGCCAGCAGATACCGAACCTTAAGGGGGCGAGGGGGCTACACCTTC.